This T cell receptor (beta chain) was obtained from a study of radiation and T cells in renal cell carcinoma. With regard to this clone: Its antigen is not identified.

Study-wide points: In blood, top tumor clones expanded by 2 weeks, shrinking by 4.

Produced via immunoSEQ multiplex PCR; TCRdb's table is partial and in-frame only. The table shows around 74,000 clones, with 70% to 90% occurring only once. Stated time point: blood 4 weeks post-SBRT, at nephrectomy. The treatment was: 15 Gy SBRT to primary tumor, nephrectomy 4 weeks later. Blood was sampled at baseline, 2 weeks and 4 weeks after SBRT. Source: blood, taken from a patient whose treatment included radiotherapy and nephrectomy. The clonotype originates from a woman aged 60-75 years with renal cell carcinoma.

CDR3 sequence (DNA): TGTGCCAGTAGCAGGACTGGGGGCGCAGGAATCGGCACTGAAGCTTTCTTT. Its translation: CASSRTGGAGIGTEAFF. The rearrangement links TRBV19 to TRBJ1-1, with TRBD1 as a possible D gene (6 bases). V was trimmed by 6 bases and J by 4 bases, leaving 24 bases between them. Looked up from germline, CDR1 is LNHDA and CDR2 is SQIVND (reference sequence). This CDR3 contains 17 residues.